One sample yielded the 6 T cell receptor beta chains listed below, sequenced in a study of a mutant IDH1 vaccine in newly diagnosed glioma (dated by TCRdb to the early 2020s). The sample's time point, from its label and the paper: week 35, safety follow-up. A 20-mer mutant IDH1 peptide at 300 micrograms in Montanide made up each vaccine dose, which was injected subcutaneously together with topical imiquimod. The antigens of these receptors remain unknown. Library prep was done by the immunoSEQ multiplex PCR assay. TCRdb mirrors the immuneACCESS table, restricted to in-frame sequences. Some clones are absent from its copies; in checked studies, under half trace to an unresolved V gene, and the reason for the others is unknown. This sample gives 42,000 or so clones in total; about 80% of them show up just once. In total, the top ten clones hold roughly 5.5% of the sample. Source: PBMCs, taken from a glioma patient whose treatment included an IDH1 peptide vaccine. These receptors all stem from a woman aged 50 to 60 with glioma.

This chain connects TRBV9 to TRBJ1-2; D perhaps matches TRBD1 (5 bases). Trimming shortened V by 0 bases and J by 0 bases, and 12 bases separated the two germline ends. The CDR3 sequence is 16 residues long. Germline lookup yields CDR1 SGDLS and CDR2 YYNGEE. The CDR3 DNA is TGTGCCAGCAGCGTAGACCGACAGACTGCTAACTATGGCTACACCTTC. It specifies CASSVDRQTANYGYTF.

By share, this clone counts as large. The chain uses TRBV27 and TRBJ2-1; D is perhaps TRBD1 or TRBD2 (6 bases each). The germline V gene has CDR1 MNHEY and CDR2 SMNVEV (reference sequence). The CDR3 totals 12 residues. The CDR3 DNA reads TGTGCTGTTTTAAGGGGGGCTGGCGGTTGGTTCTTC. Translating gives CAVLRGAGGWFF.

The CDR3 DNA sequence: TGCGCCAGCAGCTCACTAGCGGGGGGGCGTTACAATGAGCAGTTCTTC. Translating gives CASSSLAGGRYNEQFF. The chain has TRBV5-1 and TRBJ2-1; 13 nucleotides align to TRBD2. The CDR3 is made up of 16 amino acids. V shed 3 bases, J shed 4 bases, and the junction held 4 bases outside the gene matches. CDR1 SGHRS and CDR2 YFSETQ come from the germline V gene.

The CDR3 loop reads CASSLQAGGLYEQYF. The CDR3 DNA reads TGTGCCAGCAGCTTACAAGCGGGGGGGCTTTACGAGCAGTACTTC. The chain couples TRBV5-4 to TRBJ2-7; 10 nucleotides line up with TRBD2. This CDR3 comprises 15 residues. Germline CDR1 and CDR2: SGHNT and YYREEE (reference sequence). V gave up 2 bases and J gave up 4 bases; unmatched junction bases: 6.

J is TRBJ2-5 and V is TRBV19, with D perhaps matching TRBD1 or TRBD2 (5 bases each). The CDR3 sequence is 14 residues long. V shed 5 bases and J shed 5 bases, with 15 bases lying between them. Germline values: CDR1 LNHDA, CDR2 SQIVND (reference sequence). The CDR3 spells CASSLTGTHETQYF. The CDR3 nucleotides read TGTGCCAGTAGTCTCACCGGGACCCATGAGACCCAGTACTTC.

The chain has TRBV5-1 and TRBJ1-2, with 8 bases matching TRBD1. J was trimmed by 5 bases and V by 0 bases; bases with no gene match: 9. There are 16 residues in the CDR3. Germline values: CDR1 SGHRS, CDR2 YFSETQ. CDR3 residues: CASSLVSDRGLYGYTF. CDR3 nucleotide sequence: TGCGCCAGCAGCTTGGTTTCAGACAGGGGTTTATATGGCTACACCTTC.